Below, 30 T cell receptor beta chains from the same sample are listed, as sequenced in a study of blood T cells in healthy people across ages. For the second PCR, which ran for about 7 to 11 cycles, a sample-barcoded 5' primer and a J-beta primer mix were used. TCRdb analysed the 5' RACE reads with MiXCR anew, one entry per CDR3 protein. The sample has 380,000 or so distinct CDR3 sequences; roughly half are singletons. Input material: blood. These TCRs come from a man aged 55-75 years in good health.

On this clonotype itself: One junction end disagrees with the germline gene, perhaps due to a read error. The V call is TRBV7-3, the J call TRBJ2-1, with no clear D. The CDR3 totals 13 residues. Germline assignment: CDR1 SGHTA and CDR2 FQGTGA. CDR3 residues: CASSLTGYKEQFF. CDR3 DNA: TGTGCCAGCAGCTTAACTGGTTACAAGGAGCAGTTCTTC.

This rearrangement joins TRBV5-6 to TRBJ1-2; no clear D. In germline, CDR1 is SGHDT, CDR2 YYEEEE. The CDR3 runs 14 residues. The V end was cut by 0 bases, the J end by 4 bases, with 10 bases between. The CDR3: CASSLGNAFYGYTF. CDR3 sequence (DNA): TGTGCCAGCAGCTTGGGGAACGCCTTCTATGGCTACACCTTC.

This clonotype turned up a few times. The gene calls are TRBV20-1 and TRBJ1-5, with a weak D call TRBD1 (5 bases). V was trimmed by 2 bases and J by 5 bases, leaving 7 bases between them. This CDR3 has 12 residues. The germline V gene encodes CDR1 DFQATT and CDR2 SNEGSKA (reference sequence). The CDR3 nucleotides read TGCAGTGCTAGATGGGGGGATCAGCCCCAGCATTTT. It yields the protein CSARWGDQPQHF.

The chain recombines TRBV4-2 with TRBJ2-5; D is ambiguous. The last part of the DNA fits TRBJ2-7 better; the J call may be wrong. From germline, CDR1 is LGHNA and CDR2 YNFKEQ. This CDR3 is built from 17 residues. In DNA form, the CDR3 reads TGTGCCAGCAGCCAAGATGGGGTCGAGGTCCAGCGCGGCGAGCAGTACTTC. Protein: CASSQDGVEVQRGEQYF.

The gene calls are TRBV29-1 and TRBJ2-3, with TRBD1 matching over 8 bases. This CDR3 is built from 13 residues. With 6 bases clipped from V and 3 bases from J, the junction kept 5 bases outside the gene matches. Germline V CDR1 and CDR2: SQVTM, ANQGSEA. CDR3 DNA: TGCAGCGTGGACAGGGAGATTACAGATACGCAGTATTTT. Its translation is CSVDREITDTQYF.

The chain combines TRBV27 with TRBJ2-1, with 7 nucleotides matching TRBD2. The CDR3 contains 16 residues. J gave up 1 base and V 6 bases, and 9 bases lay outside the gene matches. Germline V gene sequence: CDR1 MNHEY, CDR2 SMNVEV (reference sequence). This chain's CDR3 is CASRPDSGGSYNEQFF. CDR3 bases: TGTGCCAGCAGACCAGACTCGGGGGGTTCCTACAATGAGCAGTTCTTC.

The chain combines TRBV6-1 with TRBJ2-5, with TRBD1 identical over 10 bases. TRBJ2-7 matches the DNA end more closely, so the J call is doubtful. CDR1 is MNHNS and CDR2 is SASEGT in the germline V gene. The CDR3 has 15 residues. The DNA of the CDR3 is TGTGCCAGCAGTGAACTCGGGACAGGGGAATACGAGCAGTACTTC. Translated, it gives CASSELGTGEYEQYF.

V is TRBV28 and J is TRBJ2-7, with D hard to call. The V gene's germline CDR1 is MDHEN and CDR2 SYDVKM. V was pared by 5 bases and J by 3 bases, with 14 bases between. The CDR3 extends over 14 amino acids. The DNA of the CDR3 is TGTGCCAGCAGTCCTCGGACGGTAAACTACGAGCAGTACTTC. Translation: CASSPRTVNYEQYF.

This chain connects TRBV7-2 to TRBJ2-7; D is uncertain. Germline values: CDR1 SGHTA, CDR2 FQGNSA. CDR3 length: 15 amino acids. V was shortened by 1 base and J by 3 bases, with 13 bases between the two germline ends. CDR3 in amino acids: CASSLGSRTIYEQYF. Here the CDR3 DNA reads TGTGCCAGCAGCTTAGGATCCCGGACCATCTACGAGCAGTACTTC. The complete variable domain, with remaining parts taken from reference TRBV7-2 and TRBJ2-7, reads GAGVSQSPSNKVTEKGKDVELRCDPISGHTALYWYRQSLGQGLEFLIYFQGNSAPDKSGLPSDRFSAERTGGSVSTLTIQRTQQEDSAVYLCASSLGSRTIYEQYFGPGTRLTVT.

This clonotype was seen just once. The rearrangement links TRBV11-2 to TRBJ2-7; 9 bases match TRBD1. TRBJ2-5 matches the DNA end more closely, so the J call is doubtful. Germline V gene lookup returns CDR1 SGHAT and CDR2 FQNNGV. The CDR3 extends over 15 amino acids. For the CDR3, the DNA is TGTGCCAGCAGCTTAGATAGGGCGACAGGGGGGACCCAGTACTTC. It codes for CASSLDRATGGTQYF.

The chain recombines TRBV6-5 with TRBJ2-1; 10 bases line up with TRBD2. Germline loops: CDR1 MNHEY, CDR2 SVGAGI. The trim removed 0 bases at V and 13 bases at J, leaving 9 bases unmatched. This CDR3 is built from 15 residues. The CDR3 nucleotides read TGTGCCAGCAGTTACTCGAGGGTAGCGGGGGGTTTACAGTTCTTC. Residues: CASSYSRVAGGLQFF.

The chain recombines TRBV19 with TRBJ2-1; 16 nucleotides align to TRBD2. Germline V lookup: CDR1 LNHDA, CDR2 SQIVND (reference sequence). V shed 5 bases and J 3 bases; nucleotides not matched to a gene: 7. The length of the CDR3 is 18 residues. CDR3 protein: CASSPGTSGRDYYNEQFF. For the CDR3, the DNA is TGTGCCAGTAGTCCCGGGACTAGCGGGAGGGATTACTACAATGAGCAGTTCTTC. Based on the CDR3 plus reference TRBV19 and TRBJ2-1, the full variable domain is DGGITQSPKYLFRKEGQNVTLSCEQNLNHDAMYWYRQDPGQGLRLIYYSQIVNDFQKGDIAEGYSVSREKKESFPLTVTSAQKNPTAFYLCASSPGTSGRDYYNEQFFGPGTRLTVL.

On this clonotype: A much larger clone sits a single nucleotide away, making a read error possible. The chain is built from TRBV4-2 and TRBJ2-1; 8 bases agree with TRBD2. With 2 bases clipped from V and 2 bases from J, the junction kept 2 bases outside the gene matches. CDR3 length: 15 residues. Germline V lookup: CDR1 LGHNA, CDR2 YNFKEQ. For the CDR3, the DNA is TGTGCCAGCAGCCAACTAGCGGGCCCCTACAATGAGCAGTTCTTC. Translation: CASSQLAGPYNEQFF.

This clonotype was seen more than once but under ten times. The chain joins TRBV10-2 to TRBJ2-6, with D perhaps TRBD2 (6 bases). Germline V lookup: CDR1 WSHSY, CDR2 SAAADI. The length of the CDR3 is 16 residues. The V and J ends lost 1 base and 4 bases respectively, with 11 bases between them. The CDR3 DNA reads as TGCGCCAGCAGTGAGTGGGGGGTTACGGGGGCCAACGTCCTGACTTTC. Its protein is CASSEWGVTGANVLTF.

The chain is built from TRBV6-2 or TRBV6-3 and TRBJ2-3, with D perhaps TRBD1 (6 bases). Germline V gene data show CDR1 as MNHEY and CDR2 as SVGEGT. The CDR3 has 14 amino acids. With 6 bases removed from V and 4 bases from J, the gap between germline ends came to 14 bases. The CDR3 protein is CASSRQVRADTQYF. CDR3 nucleotide sequence: TGTGCCAGCAGCAGACAGGTTAGGGCAGATACGCAGTATTTT.

For this clonotype: This CDR3 is missing its conserved last phenylalanine or tryptophan, likely due to a read error. V and J are TRBV7-8 and TRBJ2-7; 8 nucleotides align to TRBD2. There are 13 residues in the CDR3. Germline CDR1 reads SGHVS; CDR2 reads FQNEAQ. V trimming: 11 bases; J trimming: 7 bases; junction bases outside the gene matches: 13. CDR3 coding DNA: TGTGCCGCCAGCCGCGGGAGGCTTGGGGAGCAGTACTCC. The encoded protein is CAASRGRLGEQYS.

DNA of the CDR3: TGTGCCAGCAGCTTCACCGGGACTAGCGCTTACAATGAGCAGTTCTTC. Protein: CASSFTGTSAYNEQFF. This sequence joins TRBV7-2 and TRBJ2-1; 10 bases align to TRBD2. The CDR3 has 16 amino acids. CDR1 SGHTA and CDR2 FQGNSA come from the germline V gene. The V gene end was trimmed by 3 bases and the J gene end by 4 bases; junction bases not matched to a gene: 6.

This clonotype has a handful of counts. This chain joins TRBV25-1 and TRBJ2-1, with a possible D match to TRBD1 (5 bases). Germline V gives CDR1 MGHDK, CDR2 SYGVNS. Trimming took off 1 base at V and 6 bases at J, with 13 bases between the two ends. The CDR3 is made up of 15 amino acids. Here the CDR3 reads CASSESRQKFNEQFF. DNA of the CDR3: TGTGCCAGCAGTGAATCTCGACAGAAATTCAATGAGCAGTTCTTC.

The rearrangement joins TRBV5-1 to TRBJ2-1, with 8 bases fitting TRBD2. With V trimmed by 5 bases and J by 5 bases, 6 bases remained unmatched. The CDR3 runs 14 residues. Germline CDR1 is SGHRS and CDR2 is YFSETQ. The CDR3 reads CASSSGTPNNEQFF. The CDR3 DNA is TGCGCCAGCAGTAGCGGGACGCCTAACAATGAGCAGTTCTTC.

This clonotype has a count of ten or more. The J gene is TRBJ1-6, the V gene TRBV28; 8 bases align to TRBD1. J gave up 6 bases and V 1 base, and 5 bases lay outside the gene matches. The CDR3 extends over 16 amino acids. The germline gives CDR1 MDHEN, CDR2 SYDVKM. CDR3 in amino acids: CASSLLTGGGNSPLHF. CDR3 in DNA: TGTGCCAGCAGTTTATTAACAGGGGGTGGTAATTCACCCCTCCACTTT. Using reference TRBV28 and TRBJ1-6 for the parts outside the CDR3, the full variable domain is DVKVTQSSRYLVKRTGEKVFLECVQDMDHENMFWYRQDPGLGLRLIYFSYDVKMKEKGDIPEGYSVSREKKERFSLILESASTNQTSMYLCASSLLTGGGNSPLHFGNGTRLTVT.

The sample holds a few counts of this clonotype. The chain links TRBV20-1 to TRBJ2-5; D could derive from TRBD1 or TRBD2 (6 bases each). This CDR3 contains 17 residues. V lost 3 bases, J lost 1 base, and 21 bases lay in between. The germline V gene has CDR1 DFQATT and CDR2 SNEGSKA (reference sequence). This CDR3 is CSARVRRDTLPQETQYF. CDR3 sequence (DNA): TGCAGTGCTAGGGTCCGGCGGGACACCTTACCCCAAGAGACCCAGTACTTC.

The V gene is TRBV2, the J gene TRBJ1-2, with D possibly being TRBD1 (6 bases). The CDR3 spans 15 residues. CDR1 is SNHLY, CDR2 FYNNEI, per germline. The V and J ends lost 2 bases and 9 bases respectively, with 19 bases between them. The DNA for the CDR3 is TGTGCCAGCAGTGAATTCCTCGGGGGGCAGGACAGCTACACCTTC. It is translated as CASSEFLGGQDSYTF.

The CDR3: CSALQGADEKLFF. CDR3 in DNA: TGCAGTGCACTGCAGGGGGCGGACGAAAAACTGTTTTTT. The rearrangement joins TRBV20-1 to TRBJ1-4; 8 bases match TRBD1. From germline, CDR1 is DFQATT and CDR2 SNEGSKA (reference sequence). V lost 6 bases to trimming and J lost 8 bases; unmatched junction nucleotides: 8. The CDR3 has 13 residues.

The chain uses TRBV7-2 and TRBJ2-5; perhaps TRBD1 as D (6 bases). Trimming stripped 4 bases from V and 5 bases from J, with 14 bases between. The germline V gene encodes CDR1 SGHTA and CDR2 FQGNSA. CDR3 length: 14 amino acids. CDR3 sequence reads: CASSSTGFMETQYF. CDR3 sequence (DNA): TGTGCCAGCAGCTCCACAGGGTTCATGGAGACCCAGTACTTC.

This chain links TRBV5-1 with TRBJ2-4; 9 bases agree with TRBD1. Germline values: CDR1 SGHRS, CDR2 YFSETQ. CDR3 size: 15 residues. V shed 0 bases and J 13 bases; nucleotides not matched to a gene: 11. The CDR3 region is CASSLAVDRGREQYF. For the CDR3, the DNA is TGCGCCAGCAGCTTGGCCGTGGACAGGGGCCGTGAGCAGTACTTC. The variable domain in full, with the rest retrieved from reference TRBV5-1 and TRBJ2-4, is KAGVTQTPRYLIKTRGQQVTLSCSPISGHRSVSWYQQTPGQGLQFLFEYFSETQRNKGNFPGRFSGRQFSNSRSEMNVSTLELGDSALYLCASSLAVDRGREQYFGAGTRLSVL.

This clonotype was observed a few times. The chain has TRBV6-2 or TRBV6-3 and TRBJ2-7; possible D gene TRBD1, 6 bases. Germline V CDR1 and CDR2: MNHEY, SVGEGT. The CDR3 has 12 amino acids. Deletions cut 6 bases from V and 6 bases from J, with 12 bases between. CDR3 amino acids: CASRNRVSEQYF. The CDR3 bases are TGTGCCAGCAGGAACAGGGTAAGCGAGCAGTACTTC.

This CDR3 reads CASSHGTSGGAYNEQFF. The CDR3, as DNA: TGTGCCAGCAGCCATGGGACTAGCGGGGGAGCTTACAATGAGCAGTTCTTC. The chain joins TRBV3-1 to TRBJ2-1, with TRBD2 matching 14 bases. The CDR3 contains 17 residues. Trimming cost V 3 bases and J 4 bases; bases outside gene matches: 5. The germline gives CDR1 LGHDT, CDR2 YNNKEL (reference sequence).

This clonotype was counted a few times. The chain uses TRBV24-1 and TRBJ2-5; D ambiguous. With 2 bases removed from V and 4 bases from J, the gap between germline ends came to 10 bases. Germline V gene sequence: CDR1 KGHDR, CDR2 SFDVKD. This CDR3 comprises 14 residues. CDR3 loop: CATSDSPNPETQYF. CDR3 DNA sequence: TGTGCCACCAGTGATTCCCCGAACCCAGAGACCCAGTACTTC.

The chain joins TRBV18 to TRBJ2-7; D perhaps matches TRBD2 (6 bases). Between the trimmed V and J ends, which lost 0 bases and 3 bases, there was a span of 12 bases. The CDR3 runs to 15 residues. CDR1 is KGHSH and CDR2 is LQKENI in the germline V gene. CDR3: CASSPPGGRGYEQYF. The CDR3 coding sequence is TGTGCCAGCTCACCACCGGGAGGCCGAGGCTACGAGCAGTACTTC.

In its sample, this clonotype was seen many times. The chain uses TRBV11-3 and TRBJ1-6, with D tentatively TRBD1 (5 bases). Trimming shortened V by 3 bases and J by 10 bases, and 10 bases separated the two germline ends. Germline CDR1 SGHNT, CDR2 YENEEA. The CDR3 sequence is 13 residues long. The CDR3 DNA follows: TGTGCCAGCAGCTTGAGCAGGGACTCACCCCTCCACTTT. Translation gives CASSLSRDSPLHF.